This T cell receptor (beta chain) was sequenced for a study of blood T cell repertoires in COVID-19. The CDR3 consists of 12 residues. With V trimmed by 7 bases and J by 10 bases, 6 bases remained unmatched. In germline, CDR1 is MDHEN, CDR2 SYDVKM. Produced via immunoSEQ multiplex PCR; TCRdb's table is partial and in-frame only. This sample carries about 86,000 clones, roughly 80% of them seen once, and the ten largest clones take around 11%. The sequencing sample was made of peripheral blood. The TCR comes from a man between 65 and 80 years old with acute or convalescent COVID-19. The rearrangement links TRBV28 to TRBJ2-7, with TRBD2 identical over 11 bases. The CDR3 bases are TGTGCCAGCACCGGGCTAGCGGGGGGCCAGTACTTC. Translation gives CASTGLAGGQYF.